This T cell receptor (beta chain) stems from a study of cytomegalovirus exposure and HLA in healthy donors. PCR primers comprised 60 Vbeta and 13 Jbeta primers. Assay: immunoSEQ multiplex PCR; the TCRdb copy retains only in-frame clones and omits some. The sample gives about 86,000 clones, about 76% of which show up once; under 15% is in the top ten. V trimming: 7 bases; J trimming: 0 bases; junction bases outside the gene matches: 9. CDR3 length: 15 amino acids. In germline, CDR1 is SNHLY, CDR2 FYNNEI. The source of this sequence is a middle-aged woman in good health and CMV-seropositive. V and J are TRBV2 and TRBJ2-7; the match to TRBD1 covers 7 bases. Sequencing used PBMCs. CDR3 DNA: TGTGCCAGCATCAGTCGGGACAGCTACTCCTACGAGCAGTACTTC. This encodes CASISRDSYSYEQYF.